This T cell receptor (beta chain) is from a study of blood T cells in healthy people across ages. This CDR3 region has 13 residues. From germline, CDR1 is DFQATT and CDR2 SNEGSKA (reference sequence). V was cut by 5 bases and J by 2 bases, with 10 bases left in between. Combining a sample-barcoded 5' primer with a J-beta primer mix, a second PCR ran for roughly 7 to 11 cycles. Each CDR3 protein gets one entry after TCRdb re-called the 5' RACE reads with MiXCR. The sample has fewer than 1,000,000 distinct CDR3 sequences; under 45% are singletons. The sequencing input was blood. The chain employs TRBV20-1 and TRBJ1-5; D is undetermined. This TCR came from a man aged 55-75 years in good health. CDR3 residues: CSARNMGNQPQHF. The CDR3 bases are TGCAGTGCTCGTAATATGGGCAATCAGCCCCAGCATTTT.